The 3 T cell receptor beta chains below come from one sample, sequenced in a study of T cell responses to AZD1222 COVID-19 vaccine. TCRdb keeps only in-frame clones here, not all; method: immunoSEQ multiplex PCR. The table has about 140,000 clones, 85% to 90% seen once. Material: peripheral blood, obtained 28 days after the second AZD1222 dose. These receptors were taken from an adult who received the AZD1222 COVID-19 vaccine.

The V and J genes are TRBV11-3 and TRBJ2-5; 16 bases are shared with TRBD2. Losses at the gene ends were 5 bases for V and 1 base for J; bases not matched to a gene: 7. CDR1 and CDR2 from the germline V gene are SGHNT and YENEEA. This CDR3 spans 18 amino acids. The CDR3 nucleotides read TGTGCCAGCAGCCCCGGGACTAGCGGGAGGGCTGGCCAAGAGACCCAGTACTTC. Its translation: CASSPGTSGRAGQETQYF.

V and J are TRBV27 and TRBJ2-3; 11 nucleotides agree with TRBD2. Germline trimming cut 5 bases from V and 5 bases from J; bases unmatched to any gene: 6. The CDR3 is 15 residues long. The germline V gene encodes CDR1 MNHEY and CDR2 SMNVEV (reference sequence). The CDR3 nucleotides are TGTGCCAGCAGTCTTACTAGCGGGAGACAAGATACGCAGTATTTT. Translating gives CASSLTSGRQDTQYF.

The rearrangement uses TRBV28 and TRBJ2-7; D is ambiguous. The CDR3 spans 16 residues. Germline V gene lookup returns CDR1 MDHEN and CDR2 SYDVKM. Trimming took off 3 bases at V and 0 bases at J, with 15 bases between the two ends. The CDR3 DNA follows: TGTGCCAGCAGTTTCCCCTTAAGTTCCAGCTCCTACGAGCAGTACTTC. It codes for CASSFPLSSSSYEQYF. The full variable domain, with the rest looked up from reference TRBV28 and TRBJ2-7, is DVKVTQSSRYLVKRTGEKVFLECVQDMDHENMFWYRQDPGLGLRLIYFSYDVKMKEKGDIPEGYSVSREKKERFSLILESASTNQTSMYLCASSFPLSSSSYEQYFGPGTRLTVT.